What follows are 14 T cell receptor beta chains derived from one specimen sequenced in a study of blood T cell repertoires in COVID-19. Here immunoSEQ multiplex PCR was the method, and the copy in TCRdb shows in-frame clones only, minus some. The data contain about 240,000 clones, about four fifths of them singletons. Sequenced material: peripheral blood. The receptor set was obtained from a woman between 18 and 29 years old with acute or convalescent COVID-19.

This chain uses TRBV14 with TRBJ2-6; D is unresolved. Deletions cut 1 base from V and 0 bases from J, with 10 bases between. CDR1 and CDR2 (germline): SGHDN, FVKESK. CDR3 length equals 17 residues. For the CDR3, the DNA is TGTGCCAGCAGCCAAGCAACAGAAAACTCTGGGGCCAACGTCCTGACTTTC. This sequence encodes CASSQATENSGANVLTF. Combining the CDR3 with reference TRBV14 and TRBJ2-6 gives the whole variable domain EAGVTQFPSHSVIEKGQTVTLRCDPISGHDNLYWYRRVMGKEIKFLLHFVKESKQDESGMPNNRFLAERTGGTYSTLKVQPAELEDSGVYFCASSQATENSGANVLTFGAGSRLTVL.

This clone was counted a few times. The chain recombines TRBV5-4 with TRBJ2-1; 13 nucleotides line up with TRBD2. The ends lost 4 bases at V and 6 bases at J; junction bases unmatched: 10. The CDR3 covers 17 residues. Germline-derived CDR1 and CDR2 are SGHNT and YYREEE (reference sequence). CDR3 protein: CASSIRTSGRRGNEQFF. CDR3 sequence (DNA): TGTGCCAGCAGCATACGGACTAGCGGGAGACGTGGCAATGAGCAGTTCTTC.

The CDR3 loop reads CASKPQGYGNQPQHF. CDR3 sequence (DNA): TGTGCCAGTAAACCTCAGGGGTACGGCAATCAGCCCCAGCATTTT. The rearrangement joins TRBV19 to TRBJ1-5; possible D gene TRBD1, 6 bases. The CDR3 has 15 amino acids. The V gene lost 7 bases and the J gene lost 2 bases, with 15 bases spanning the gap. Germline V gives CDR1 LNHDA, CDR2 SQIVND (reference sequence).

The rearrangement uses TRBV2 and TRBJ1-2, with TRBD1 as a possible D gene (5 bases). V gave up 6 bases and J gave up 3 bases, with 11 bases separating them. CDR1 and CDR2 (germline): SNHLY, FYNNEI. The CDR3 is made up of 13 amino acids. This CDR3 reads CASRLGVDYGYTF. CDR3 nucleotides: TGTGCCAGCAGGCTAGGGGTCGACTATGGCTACACCTTC.

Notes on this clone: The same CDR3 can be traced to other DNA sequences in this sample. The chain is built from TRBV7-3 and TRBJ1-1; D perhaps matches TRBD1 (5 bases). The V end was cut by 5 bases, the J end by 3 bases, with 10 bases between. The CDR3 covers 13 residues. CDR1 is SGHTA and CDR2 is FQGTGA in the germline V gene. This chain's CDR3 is CASSTQGDTEAFF. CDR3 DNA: TGTGCCAGCAGCACTCAAGGGGACACTGAAGCTTTCTTT.

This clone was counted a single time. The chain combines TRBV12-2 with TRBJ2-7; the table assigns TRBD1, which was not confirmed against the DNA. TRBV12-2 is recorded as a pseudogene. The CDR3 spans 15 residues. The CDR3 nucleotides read TGTGCAAGTCGCTTAGGAAGACAGGGTACCTACGAGCAGTACTTC. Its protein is CASRLGRQGTYEQYF.

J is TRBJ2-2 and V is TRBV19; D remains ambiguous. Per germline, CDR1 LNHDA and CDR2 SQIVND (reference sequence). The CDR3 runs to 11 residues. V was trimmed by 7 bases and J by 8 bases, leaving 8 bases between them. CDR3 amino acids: CASIEAGELFF. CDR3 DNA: TGTGCCAGTATTGAGGCGGGGGAGCTGTTTTTT. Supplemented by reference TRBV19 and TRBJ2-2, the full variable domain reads DGGITQSPKYLFRKEGQNVTLSCEQNLNHDAMYWYRQDPGQGLRLIYYSQIVNDFQKGDIAEGYSVSREKKESFPLTVTSAQKNPTAFYLCASIEAGELFFGEGSRLTVL.

The CDR3 sequence: CASSRDRENSPLHF. The CDR3, as DNA: TGTGCCAGTAGTAGGGACAGGGAGAATTCACCCCTCCACTTT. The V call is TRBV19, the J call TRBJ1-6; TRBD1 agrees at 9 bases. Germline CDR1 LNHDA, CDR2 SQIVND (reference sequence). Germline trimming cut 4 bases from V and 7 bases from J; bases unmatched to any gene: 2. The CDR3 runs to 14 residues.

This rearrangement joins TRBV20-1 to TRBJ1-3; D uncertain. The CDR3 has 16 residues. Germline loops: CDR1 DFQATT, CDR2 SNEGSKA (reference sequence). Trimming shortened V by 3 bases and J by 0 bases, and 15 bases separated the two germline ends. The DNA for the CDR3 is TGCAGTGCTAGTGGTTTTCCTAGCCGCTCTGGAAACACCATATATTTT. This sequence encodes CSASGFPSRSGNTIYF.

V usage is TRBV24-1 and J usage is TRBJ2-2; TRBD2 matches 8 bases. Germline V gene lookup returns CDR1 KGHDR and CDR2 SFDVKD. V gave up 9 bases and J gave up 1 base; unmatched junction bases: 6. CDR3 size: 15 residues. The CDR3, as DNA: TGTGCCACCCGGGAGGGGGGACGGAACACCGGGGAGCTGTTTTTT. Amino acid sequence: CATREGGRNTGELFF.

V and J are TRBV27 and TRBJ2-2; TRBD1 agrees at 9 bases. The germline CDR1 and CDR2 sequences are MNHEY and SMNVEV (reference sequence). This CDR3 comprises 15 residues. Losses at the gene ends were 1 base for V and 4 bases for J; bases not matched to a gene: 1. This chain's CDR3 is CASSLWDRATGELFF. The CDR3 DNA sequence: TGTGCCAGCAGTTTATGGGACAGGGCCACCGGGGAGCTGTTTTTT.

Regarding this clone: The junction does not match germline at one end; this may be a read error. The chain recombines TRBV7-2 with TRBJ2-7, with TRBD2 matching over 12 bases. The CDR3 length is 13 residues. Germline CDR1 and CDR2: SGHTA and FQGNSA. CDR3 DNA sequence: TGTGCCAGCAGCTTAGGGACTAGCGGGACCCCCTCGTTC. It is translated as CASSLGTSGTPSF.

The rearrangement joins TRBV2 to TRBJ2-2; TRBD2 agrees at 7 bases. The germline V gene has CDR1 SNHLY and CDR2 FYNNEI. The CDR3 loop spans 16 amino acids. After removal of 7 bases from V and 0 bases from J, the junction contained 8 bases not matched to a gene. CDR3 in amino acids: CASTTSSGSNTGELFF. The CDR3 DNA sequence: TGTGCCAGCACTACCTCTAGCGGCTCGAACACCGGGGAGCTGTTTTTT.

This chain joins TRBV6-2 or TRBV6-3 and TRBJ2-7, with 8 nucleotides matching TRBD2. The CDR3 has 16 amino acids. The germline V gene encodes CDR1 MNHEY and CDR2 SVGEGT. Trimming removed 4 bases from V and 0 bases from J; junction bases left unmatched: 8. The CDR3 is CASSSREGPHSYEQYF. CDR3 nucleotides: TGTGCCAGCAGTTCACGGGAGGGCCCTCACTCCTACGAGCAGTACTTC.